This TCR beta chain was observed in a study of blood T cell repertoires in COVID-19. Study-wide context: Sites in the United States, Italy and Spain provided acute and convalescent COVID-19 samples.

CDR3 length: 15 residues. V gave up 0 bases and J gave up 6 bases, with 15 bases separating them. Germline V lookup: CDR1 MNHEY, CDR2 SVGAGI. Study processing details: Nucleated cell number was recorded as an estimate derived from reference gene primer amplification. Generated by immunoSEQ multiplex PCR, the TCRdb table keeps only in-frame clones and is missing some. That table supplies the V and J calls and clone size; D and trimming were determined from the DNA. The data show hundreds of thousands of clones, roughly 90% seen once. The participants were between about 18 and 90 years old and came from roughly 25 US areas. Recovery meant two consecutive negative NP/OP PCR tests, professional clearance, or resolved symptoms.

This chain uses TRBV6-5 with TRBJ2-7; D possibly corresponds to TRBD1 (7 bases). The sequence derives from a man in his fifties or sixties who had recovered from COVID-19. The sequencing sample was made of PBMCs or T cells enriched from blood (not recorded which). CDR3 sequence (DNA): TGTGCCAGCAGTTACTCCTCCCAGGGGGGCGGCGAGCAGTACTTC. It codes for CASSYSSQGGGEQYF.